The rows below give T cell receptor beta chains drawn from one sample of a study of patients and donors after allogeneic stem cell transplantation. MiXCR, run by TCRdb on the RT-PCR reads, gives a single entry per CDR3 protein. This table has about a million distinct CDR3 sequences, 15% to 20% appearing once. Sample: blood, either unsorted or a sorted T cell fraction (not recorded which). The receptors originated from a human donor who was either an allogeneic HSCT recipient or a stem cell or donor lymphocyte infusion donor (not recorded which). It is not recorded whose cells these are; they may come from a transplant donor. The CDR3 runs from the conserved cysteine through the conserved F or W. The order of the fields is clone size, J gene, V gene, CDR3 length, D gene, CDR3 DNA, CDR3 protein. A D gene is named only where the DNA matches it firmly. Clone size is not always given. Where it is, it says once, few, many or a class for expanded clones.

clone size: few
J gene: TRBJ2-1
V gene: TRBV12-3/TRBV12-4
CDR3 length: 14
D gene: -
CDR3 DNA: TGTGCCAGCAGGGCGGGACTCGGCTACAATGAGCAGTTCTTC
CDR3 protein: CASRAGLGYNEQFF

clone size: few
J gene: TRBJ1-5
V gene: TRBV20-1
CDR3 length: 12
D gene: TRBD1
CDR3 DNA: TGCAGTGTTTACAGGGGAAAACAGCCCCAGCATTTT
CDR3 protein: CSVYRGKQPQHF

clone size: -
J gene: TRBJ2-5
V gene: TRBV4-1
CDR3 length: 18
D gene: -
CDR3 DNA: TGCGCCAGCAGCCACCGACTAGGCAATCACGGTCTTCAAGAGACCCAGTACTTC
CDR3 protein: CASSHRLGNHGLQETQYF

clone size: -
J gene: TRBJ2-2
V gene: TRBV5-4
CDR3 length: 16
D gene: TRBD1
CDR3 DNA: TGTGCCAGCAGCGTTGGGGGACAGGGGGCCACCGGGGAGCTGTTTTTT
CDR3 protein: CASSVGGQGATGELFF

clone size: -
J gene: TRBJ2-1
V gene: TRBV20-1
CDR3 length: 15
D gene: TRBD2
CDR3 DNA: TGCAGTGCTAGTGTCCCGAGGCCGGGGGGGAATGAGCAGTTCTTC
CDR3 protein: CSASVPRPGGNEQFF

clone size: few
J gene: TRBJ2-3
V gene: TRBV12-3/TRBV12-4
CDR3 length: 15
D gene: -
CDR3 DNA: TGTGCCAGCGGGGAGACAGGGAGGATCACAGATACGCAGTATTTT
CDR3 protein: CASGETGRITDTQYF

clone size: -
J gene: TRBJ1-4
V gene: TRBV7-6
CDR3 length: 13
D gene: -
CDR3 DNA: TGTGCCAGCAGCTTAGGAACGGGACAAAGTCTGTTTTTT
CDR3 protein: CASSLGTGQSLFF

clone size: -
J gene: TRBJ2-3
V gene: TRBV4-2
CDR3 length: 19
D gene: TRBD2
CDR3 DNA: TGTGCCAGCAGCCAAGCCCAGCGGGGGGGACCTACTAGCACAGATACGCAGTATTTT
CDR3 protein: CASSQAQRGGPTSTDTQYF

clone size: -
J gene: TRBJ2-1
V gene: TRBV3-1
CDR3 length: 15
D gene: -
CDR3 DNA: TGTGCCAGCAGCCAACGGGGAGGCTCCTACAATGAGCAGTTCTTC
CDR3 protein: CASSQRGGSYNEQFF

clone size: -
J gene: TRBJ1-5
V gene: TRBV3-1
CDR3 length: 16
D gene: -
CDR3 DNA: TGTGCCAGCAGCCAAGAGGGTATATGGGGCAATCAGCCCCAGCATTTT
CDR3 protein: CASSQEGIWGNQPQHF

clone size: few
J gene: TRBJ2-5
V gene: TRBV5-6
CDR3 length: 16
D gene: -
CDR3 DNA: TGTGCCAGCAGAGGGGTCCGAACCGAGTACCAAGAGACCCAGTACTTC
CDR3 protein: CASRGVRTEYQETQYF